These 8 T cell receptor beta chains originate from one sample sequenced in a study of OX40 agonist ivuxolimab in advanced cancers. The repertoire was sequenced with immunoSEQ multiplex PCR; TCRdb's copy has only in-frame clones and lacks some. The sample lists tens of thousands of clones, around nine tenths occurring once. The input for sequencing was CD4+ or CD8+ T cells sorted from blood, taken in a trial of the OX40 agonist ivuxolimab. These receptors all stem from an adult with an advanced solid tumor such as melanoma, head and neck, liver or kidney cancer.

The chain uses TRBV6-5 and TRBJ2-2; D gene uncertain. Trimming pared 5 bases from V and 3 bases from J, leaving 10 bases between. Germline-derived CDR1 and CDR2 are MNHEY and SVGAGI. This CDR3 contains 14 residues. The CDR3, as DNA: TGTGCCAGCAGTCCCCAAAGGGACACCGGGGAGCTGTTTTTT. It translates to CASSPQRDTGELFF.

This rearrangement joins TRBV18 to TRBJ1-2, with D maybe TRBD1 (5 bases). The CDR3 consists of 14 residues. Trimming cost V 5 bases and J 4 bases, with 14 bases left between them. CDR1 KGHSH and CDR2 LQKENI come from the germline V gene. The CDR3 here is CASSESTGSYGYTF. The CDR3 DNA reads as TGTGCCAGCTCAGAAAGTACAGGATCCTATGGCTACACCTTC. Using reference TRBV18 and TRBJ1-2 for the parts outside the CDR3, the full variable domain is NAGVMQNPRHLVRRRGQEARLRCSPMKGHSHVYWYRQLPEEGLKFMVYLQKENIIDESGMPKERFSAEFPKEGPSILRIQQVVRGDSAAYFCASSESTGSYGYTFGSGTRLTVV.

The chain recombines TRBV7-9 with TRBJ2-7; possible D gene TRBD2, 6 bases. Trimming left V 3 bases short and J 5 bases short, with 11 bases between. Germline CDR1 SEHNR, CDR2 FQNEAQ (reference sequence). The CDR3 totals 13 residues. CDR3 bases: TGTGCCAGCAGCTTGGGACTTACTGACGAGCAGTACTTC. This translates into CASSLGLTDEQYF. Filled out from reference TRBV7-9 and TRBJ2-7, the complete variable domain reads DTGVSQNPRHKITKRGQNVTFRCDPISEHNRLYWYRQTLGQGPEFLTYFQNEAQLEKSRLLSDRFSAERPKGSFSTLEIQRTEQGDSAMYLCASSLGLTDEQYFGPGTRLTVT.

This clone has only one observation. V gene TRBV5-1 combines with J gene TRBJ2-7; possible D gene TRBD1, 5 bases. The germline V gene encodes CDR1 SGHRS and CDR2 YFSETQ. This CDR3 has 12 amino acids. The V end was cut by 7 bases, the J end by 4 bases, with 12 bases between. The DNA of the CDR3 is TGCGCCAGCTCCCTTCAGGGTTACGAGCAGTACTTC. This translates into CASSLQGYEQYF.

This chain uses TRBV20-1 with TRBJ2-7; no clear D gene. Trimming removed 2 bases from V and 5 bases from J, with 7 bases in between. The CDR3 covers 11 residues. Germline CDR1 DFQATT, CDR2 SNEGSKA (reference sequence). CDR3 DNA: TGCAGTGCTAGAACTTCGGACGAGCAGTACTTC. It translates to CSARTSDEQYF.

A single count supports this clone. The chain employs TRBV7-8 and TRBJ2-5; 8 nucleotides align to TRBD2. The CDR3 length is 16 residues. Germline CDR1 is SGHVS and CDR2 is FQNEAQ. V trimming: 2 bases; J trimming: 4 bases; junction bases outside the gene matches: 9. The CDR3 DNA is TGTGCCAGCAGCTTACGGCTAGGGGCGGGAGGAGAGACCCAGTACTTC. This codes for CASSLRLGAGGETQYF.

The rearrangement joins TRBV18 to TRBJ2-1, with unresolved D. With 0 bases removed from V and 8 bases from J, the gap between germline ends came to 17 bases. CDR1 is KGHSH, CDR2 LQKENI, per germline. The CDR3 spans 16 residues. The CDR3 loop is CASSPPPEPWIDEQFF. The DNA of the CDR3 is TGTGCCAGCTCACCACCACCGGAGCCATGGATCGATGAGCAGTTCTTC.

The rearrangement uses TRBV4-3 and TRBJ1-2, with a tentative D call TRBD1 (5 bases). The CDR3 loop spans 14 amino acids. V lost 0 bases and J lost 5, with 10 bases in between. The V gene's germline CDR1 is LGHNA and CDR2 YSLEER. This CDR3 is CASSQERAGYGYTF. The CDR3 nucleotides are TGCGCCAGCAGCCAAGAAAGGGCAGGGTATGGCTACACCTTC.